This T cell receptor (beta chain) was profiled in a study of technical replicates of blood from several donors. Germline CDR1 and CDR2: GTSNPN and SVGIG (reference sequence). V was pared by 0 bases and J by 3 bases, with 15 bases between. The CDR3 contains 15 residues. Generated by immunoSEQ multiplex PCR, the TCRdb table keeps only in-frame clones and is missing some. This table holds more than 65,000 clones, around 97% found once. Material: T cells isolated from PBMCs. The source is a human donor in good health. The J gene is TRBJ2-7, the V gene TRBV30, with D hard to call. CDR3 loop: CAWSVPIRLGYEQYF. Written as DNA, the CDR3 is TGTGCCTGGAGTGTACCAATCCGACTGGGCTACGAGCAGTACTTC.